Listed here is a single T cell receptor beta chain. What it recognizes is unknown. CDR1 is KGHSY, CDR2 FQNENV, per germline. The CDR3 consists of 15 residues. Trimming shortened V by 6 bases and J by 0 bases, and 12 bases separated the two germline ends. Profiling relied on immunoSEQ multiplex PCR, and the TCRdb table lists in-frame clones only, not all of them. The sample holds about 110,000 clones; 87% are singletons and the top ten take around 4.5%. The data belong to a study of T cell responses to AZD1222 COVID-19 vaccine. Findings and caveats of the study: The reported proportion of spike-specific TCRs targeting unmutated variant regions was nearly half.

The V call is TRBV16, the J call TRBJ1-5; D gene unclear. The TCR originated in an adult who received the AZD1222 COVID-19 vaccine. Here the sequenced sample was peripheral blood, taken 28 days after the second AZD1222 dose. The CDR3, as DNA: TGTGCCAGCAGGATCGACCCTTATAGCAATCAGCCCCAGCATTTT. This gives the protein CASRIDPYSNQPQHF.